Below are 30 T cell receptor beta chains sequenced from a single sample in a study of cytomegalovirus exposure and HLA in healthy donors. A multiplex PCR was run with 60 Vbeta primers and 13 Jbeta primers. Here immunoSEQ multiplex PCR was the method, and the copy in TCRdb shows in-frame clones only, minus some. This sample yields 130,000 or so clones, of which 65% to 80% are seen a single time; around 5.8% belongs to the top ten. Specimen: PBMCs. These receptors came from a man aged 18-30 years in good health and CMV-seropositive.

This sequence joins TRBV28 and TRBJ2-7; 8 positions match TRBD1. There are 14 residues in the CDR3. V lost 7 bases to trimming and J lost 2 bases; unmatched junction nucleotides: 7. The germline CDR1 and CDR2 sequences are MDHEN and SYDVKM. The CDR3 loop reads CASTKQGGPYEQYF. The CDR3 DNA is TGTGCCAGCACTAAACAGGGGGGACCCTACGAGCAGTACTTC. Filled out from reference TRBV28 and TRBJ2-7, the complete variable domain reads DVKVTQSSRYLVKRTGEKVFLECVQDMDHENMFWYRQDPGLGLRLIYFSYDVKMKEKGDIPEGYSVSREKKERFSLILESASTNQTSMYLCASTKQGGPYEQYFGPGTRLTVT.

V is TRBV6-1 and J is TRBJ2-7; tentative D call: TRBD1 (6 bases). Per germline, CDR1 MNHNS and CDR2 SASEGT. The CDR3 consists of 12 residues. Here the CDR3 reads CAGGGGSYEQYF. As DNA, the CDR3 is TGTGCGGGTGGGGGCGGATCCTACGAGCAGTACTTC.

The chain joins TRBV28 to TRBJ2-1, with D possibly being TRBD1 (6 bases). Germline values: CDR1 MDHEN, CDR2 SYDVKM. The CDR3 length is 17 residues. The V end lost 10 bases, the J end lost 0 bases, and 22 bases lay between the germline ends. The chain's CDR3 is CATTGTADGNSYNEQFF. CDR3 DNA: TGTGCCACCACAGGGACCGCCGACGGAAACTCCTACAATGAGCAGTTCTTC.

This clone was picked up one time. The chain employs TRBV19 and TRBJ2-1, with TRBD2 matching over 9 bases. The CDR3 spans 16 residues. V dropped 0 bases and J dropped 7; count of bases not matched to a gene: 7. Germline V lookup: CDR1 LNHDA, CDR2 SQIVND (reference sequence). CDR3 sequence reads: CASSIDGGGALNEQFF. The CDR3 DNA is TGTGCCAGTAGTATAGACGGCGGGGGGGCCCTTAATGAGCAGTTCTTC.

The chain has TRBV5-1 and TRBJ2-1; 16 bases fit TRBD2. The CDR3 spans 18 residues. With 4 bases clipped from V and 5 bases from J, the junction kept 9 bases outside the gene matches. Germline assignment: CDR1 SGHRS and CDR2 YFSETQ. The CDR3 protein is CASSLVPGLAGGDNEQFF. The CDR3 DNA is TGCGCCAGCAGCCTAGTCCCGGGACTAGCGGGGGGGGACAATGAGCAGTTCTTC.

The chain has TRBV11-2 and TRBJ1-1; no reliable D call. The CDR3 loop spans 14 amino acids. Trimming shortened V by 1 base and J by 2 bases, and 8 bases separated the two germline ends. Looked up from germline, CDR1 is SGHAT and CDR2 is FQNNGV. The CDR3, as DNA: TGTGCCAGCAGCTTAGCCGGGGTAAACACTGAAGCTTTCTTT. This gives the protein CASSLAGVNTEAFF.

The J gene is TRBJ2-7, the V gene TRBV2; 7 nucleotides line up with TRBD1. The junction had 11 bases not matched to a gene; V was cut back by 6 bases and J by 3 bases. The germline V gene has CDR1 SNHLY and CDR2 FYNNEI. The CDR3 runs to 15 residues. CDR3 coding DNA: TGTGCCAGCAGAAATCCGGGACAGAAGTACTACGAGCAGTACTTC. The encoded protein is CASRNPGQKYYEQYF. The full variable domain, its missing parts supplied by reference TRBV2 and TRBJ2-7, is EPEVTQTPSHQVTQMGQEVILRCVPISNHLYFYWYRQILGQKVEFLVSFYNNEISEKSEIFDDQFSVERPDGSNFTLKIRSTKLEDSAMYFCASRNPGQKYYEQYFGPGTRLTVT.

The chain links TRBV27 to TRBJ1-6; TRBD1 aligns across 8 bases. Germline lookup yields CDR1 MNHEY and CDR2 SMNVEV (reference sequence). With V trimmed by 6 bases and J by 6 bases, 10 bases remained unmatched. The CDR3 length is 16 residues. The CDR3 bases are TGTGCCAGCAGACGTGGACAGGGCTTTTTTAATTCACCCCTCCACTTT. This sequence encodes CASRRGQGFFNSPLHF.

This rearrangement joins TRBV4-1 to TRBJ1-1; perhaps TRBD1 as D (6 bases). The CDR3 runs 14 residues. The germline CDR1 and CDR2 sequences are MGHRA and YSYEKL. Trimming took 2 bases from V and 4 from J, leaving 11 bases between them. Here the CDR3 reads CASSQRSRGTEAFF. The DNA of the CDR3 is TGCGCCAGCAGCCAAAGGTCCAGGGGCACTGAAGCTTTCTTT.

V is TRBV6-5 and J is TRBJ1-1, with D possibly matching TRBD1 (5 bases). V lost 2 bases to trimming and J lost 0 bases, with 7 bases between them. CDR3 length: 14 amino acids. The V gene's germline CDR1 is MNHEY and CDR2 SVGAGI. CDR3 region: CASSYDRLNTEAFF. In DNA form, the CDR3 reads TGTGCCAGCAGTTACGACAGACTGAACACTGAAGCTTTCTTT.

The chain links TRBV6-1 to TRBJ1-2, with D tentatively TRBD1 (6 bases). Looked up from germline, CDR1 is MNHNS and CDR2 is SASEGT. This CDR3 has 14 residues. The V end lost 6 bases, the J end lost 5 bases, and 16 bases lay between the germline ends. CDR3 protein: CASRAEDSLYGYTF. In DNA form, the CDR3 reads TGTGCCAGCAGGGCAGAGGACAGTTTATATGGCTACACCTTC.

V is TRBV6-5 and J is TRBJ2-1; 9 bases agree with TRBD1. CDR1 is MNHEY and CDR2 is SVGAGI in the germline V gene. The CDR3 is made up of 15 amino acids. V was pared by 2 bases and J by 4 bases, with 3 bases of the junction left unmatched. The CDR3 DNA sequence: TGTGCCAGCAGTTACGCGGGGACAGGGTACAATGAGCAGTTCTTC. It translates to CASSYAGTGYNEQFF.

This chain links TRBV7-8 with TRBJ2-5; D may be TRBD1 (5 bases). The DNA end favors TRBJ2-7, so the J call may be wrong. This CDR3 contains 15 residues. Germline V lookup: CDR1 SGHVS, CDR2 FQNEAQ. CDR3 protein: CASSPGLRVTYEQYF. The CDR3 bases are TGTGCCAGCAGCCCCGGTCTCAGGGTGACCTACGAGCAGTACTTC.

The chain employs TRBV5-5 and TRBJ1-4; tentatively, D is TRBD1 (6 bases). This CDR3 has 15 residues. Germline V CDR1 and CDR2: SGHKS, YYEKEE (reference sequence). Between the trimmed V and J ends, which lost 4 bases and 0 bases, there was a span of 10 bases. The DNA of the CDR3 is TGTGCCAGCAGCCCACGGACAGCAACTAATGAAAAACTGTTTTTT. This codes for CASSPRTATNEKLFF.

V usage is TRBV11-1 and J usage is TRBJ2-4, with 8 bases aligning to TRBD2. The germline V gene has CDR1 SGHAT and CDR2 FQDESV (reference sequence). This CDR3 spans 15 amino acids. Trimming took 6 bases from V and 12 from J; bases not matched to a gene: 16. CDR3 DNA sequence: TGTGCCAGCAGTGGATCGGACGGGAGGGCCGGGACTCAGTACTTC. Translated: CASSGSDGRAGTQYF.

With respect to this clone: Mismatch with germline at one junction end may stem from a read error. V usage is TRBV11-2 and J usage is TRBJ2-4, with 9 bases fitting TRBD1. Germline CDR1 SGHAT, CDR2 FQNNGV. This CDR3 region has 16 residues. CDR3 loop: CASSLSLQGAKNSQYF. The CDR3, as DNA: TGTGCCAGCAGCTTGAGTTTACAGGGGGCCAAAAACAGTCAGTACTTC.

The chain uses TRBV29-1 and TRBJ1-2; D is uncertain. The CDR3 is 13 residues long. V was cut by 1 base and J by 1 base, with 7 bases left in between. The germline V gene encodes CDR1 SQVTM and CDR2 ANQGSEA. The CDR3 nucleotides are TGCAGCGTTGAAGTGGCCAGTAACTATGGCTACACCTTC. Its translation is CSVEVASNYGYTF.

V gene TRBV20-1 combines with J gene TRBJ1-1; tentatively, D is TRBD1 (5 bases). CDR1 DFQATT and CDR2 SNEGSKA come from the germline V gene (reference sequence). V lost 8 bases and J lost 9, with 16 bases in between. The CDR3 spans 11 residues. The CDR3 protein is CSPGTVTKAFF. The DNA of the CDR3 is TGCAGTCCAGGGACTGTTACGAAAGCTTTCTTT.

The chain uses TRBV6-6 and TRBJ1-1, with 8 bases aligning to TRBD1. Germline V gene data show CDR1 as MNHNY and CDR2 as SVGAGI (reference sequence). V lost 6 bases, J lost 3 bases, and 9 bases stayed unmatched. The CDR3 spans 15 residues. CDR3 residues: CASSPAGGRDTEAFF. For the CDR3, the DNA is TGTGCCAGCAGCCCGGCAGGGGGCCGGGACACTGAAGCTTTCTTT.

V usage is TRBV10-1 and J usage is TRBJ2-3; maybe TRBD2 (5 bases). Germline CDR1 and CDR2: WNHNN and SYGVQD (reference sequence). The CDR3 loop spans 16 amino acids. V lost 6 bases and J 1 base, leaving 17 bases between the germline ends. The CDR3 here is CASSQDWGWGTDTQYF. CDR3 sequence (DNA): TGCGCCAGCAGCCAGGACTGGGGTTGGGGCACAGATACGCAGTATTTT.

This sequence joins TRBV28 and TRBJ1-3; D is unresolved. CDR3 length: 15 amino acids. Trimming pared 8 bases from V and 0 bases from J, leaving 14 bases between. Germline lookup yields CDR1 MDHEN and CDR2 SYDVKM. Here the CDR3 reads CASYEGGSSGNTIYF. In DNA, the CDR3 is TGTGCCAGCTACGAGGGCGGCAGCTCTGGAAACACCATATATTTT.

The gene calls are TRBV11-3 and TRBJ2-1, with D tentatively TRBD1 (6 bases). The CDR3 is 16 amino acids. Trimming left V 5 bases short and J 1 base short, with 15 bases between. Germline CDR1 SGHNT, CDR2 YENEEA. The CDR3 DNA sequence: TGTGCCAGCAGCGCTAGGGGGACCCAGTCCTACAATGAGCAGTTCTTC. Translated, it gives CASSARGTQSYNEQFF.

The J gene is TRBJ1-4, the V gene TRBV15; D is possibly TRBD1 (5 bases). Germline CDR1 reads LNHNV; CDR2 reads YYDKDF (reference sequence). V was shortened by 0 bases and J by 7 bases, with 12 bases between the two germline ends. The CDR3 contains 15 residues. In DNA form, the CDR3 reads TGTGCCACCAGCAGAGATCGTGGTACAGGTGAAAAACTGTTTTTT. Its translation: CATSRDRGTGEKLFF.

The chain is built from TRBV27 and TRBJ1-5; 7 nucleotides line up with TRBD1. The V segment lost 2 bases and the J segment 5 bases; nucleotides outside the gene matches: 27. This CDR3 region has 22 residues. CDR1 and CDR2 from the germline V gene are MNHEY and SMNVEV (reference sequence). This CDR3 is CASSLPSMPQGSSKVRDQPQHF. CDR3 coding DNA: TGTGCCAGCAGTTTACCTTCGATGCCACAGGGGTCTTCCAAGGTAAGGGATCAGCCCCAGCATTTT.

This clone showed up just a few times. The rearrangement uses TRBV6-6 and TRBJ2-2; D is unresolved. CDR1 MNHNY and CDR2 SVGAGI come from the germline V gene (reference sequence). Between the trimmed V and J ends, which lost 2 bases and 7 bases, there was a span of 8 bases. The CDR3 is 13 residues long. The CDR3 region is CASSYVRSGELFF. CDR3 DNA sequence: TGTGCCAGCAGTTACGTGAGGAGCGGGGAGCTGTTTTTT.

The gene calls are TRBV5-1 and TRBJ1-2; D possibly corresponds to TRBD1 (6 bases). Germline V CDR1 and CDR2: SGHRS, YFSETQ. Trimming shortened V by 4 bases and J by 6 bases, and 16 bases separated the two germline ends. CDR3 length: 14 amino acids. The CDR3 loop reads CASSGTGFVDGYTF. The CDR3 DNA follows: TGCGCCAGCAGCGGAACAGGGTTCGTGGATGGCTACACCTTC.

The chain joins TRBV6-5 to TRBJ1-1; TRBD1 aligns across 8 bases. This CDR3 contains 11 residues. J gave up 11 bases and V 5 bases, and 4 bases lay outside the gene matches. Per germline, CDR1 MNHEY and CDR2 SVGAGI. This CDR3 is CASSRTGKAFF. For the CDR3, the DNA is TGTGCCAGCAGTCGGACAGGGAAGGCTTTCTTT.

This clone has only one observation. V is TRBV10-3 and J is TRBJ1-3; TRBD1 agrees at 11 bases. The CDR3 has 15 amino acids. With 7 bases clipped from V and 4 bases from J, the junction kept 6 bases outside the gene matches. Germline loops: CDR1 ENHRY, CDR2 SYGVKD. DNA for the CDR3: TGTGCCATCACCGGACAGGGGGCTCGAGGAAACACCATATATTTT. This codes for CAITGQGARGNTIYF.

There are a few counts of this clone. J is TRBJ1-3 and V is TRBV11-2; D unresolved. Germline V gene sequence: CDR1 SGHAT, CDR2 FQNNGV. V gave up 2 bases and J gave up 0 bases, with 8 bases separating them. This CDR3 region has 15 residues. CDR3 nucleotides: TGTGCCAGCAGCTTACGCCACTCCTCTGGAAACACCATATATTTT. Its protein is CASSLRHSSGNTIYF.

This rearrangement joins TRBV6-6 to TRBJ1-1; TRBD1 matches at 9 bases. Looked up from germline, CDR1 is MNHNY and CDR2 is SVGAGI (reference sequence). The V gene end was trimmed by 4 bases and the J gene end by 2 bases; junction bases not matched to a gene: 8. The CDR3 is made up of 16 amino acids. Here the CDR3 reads CASSSLGTGKNTEAFF. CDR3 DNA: TGTGCCAGCAGTTCATTAGGGACAGGGAAAAACACTGAAGCTTTCTTT.